The 10 T cell receptor beta chains below come from one sample, sequenced in a study of blood T cell repertoires in COVID-19. Assay: immunoSEQ multiplex PCR; the TCRdb copy retains only in-frame clones and omits some. The top ten clones hold about 10% of a sample with approximately 83,000 clones, roughly 71% of them seen once. Sequencing was done on a sample of peripheral blood. The source of these receptors is a woman older than 75 with acute or convalescent COVID-19.

The chain joins TRBV3-1 (or the pseudogene TRBV3-2) to TRBJ2-2; tentatively, D is TRBD1 (6 bases). Trimming took off 6 bases at V and 2 bases at J, with 10 bases between the two ends. The CDR3 loop spans 14 amino acids. Germline V gene sequence: CDR1 LGHDT, CDR2 YNNKEL (reference sequence). CDR3 loop: CASRGTFNTGELFF. The CDR3 DNA is TGTGCCAGCAGGGGGACATTTAACACCGGGGAGCTGTTTTTT.

The J gene is TRBJ2-3, the V gene TRBV5-1, with 12 bases aligning to TRBD2. This CDR3 has 17 amino acids. After removal of 4 bases from V and 0 bases from J, the junction contained 6 bases not matched to a gene. Germline-derived CDR1 and CDR2 are SGHRS and YFSETQ. The CDR3 is CASSQGLAGSSTDTQYF. The CDR3 bases are TGCGCCAGCAGCCAAGGACTAGCGGGGTCTAGCACAGATACGCAGTATTTT.

The chain has TRBV21-1 and TRBJ2-2; the table's D call, TRBD2, was not checked against the DNA. TRBV21-1 is listed as a pseudogene. The CDR3 has 17 amino acids. DNA of the CDR3: TGTGCCAGCAGCCCCCGAGCTGAGGGTTGCCCGTCCGGGGAGCTGTTTTTT. This encodes CASSPRAEGCPSGELFF.

Only a few counts were recorded for this clone. This chain uses TRBV7-8 with TRBJ1-2; D is uncertain. The CDR3 is 16 residues long. V was cut by 5 bases and J by 4 bases, with 20 bases left in between. Germline V CDR1 and CDR2: SGHVS, FQNEAQ. CDR3 protein: CASSPNRGRQVYGYTF. In nucleotides, the CDR3 is TGTGCCAGCAGCCCTAATAGAGGGAGGCAAGTCTATGGCTACACCTTC.

This chain uses TRBV4-2 with TRBJ1-2; TRBD1 agrees at 8 bases. Per the germline V gene, CDR1 is LGHNA and CDR2 is YNFKEQ. J lost 4 bases, V lost 4 bases, and 11 bases had no gene match. This CDR3 has 16 amino acids. Here the CDR3 reads CASSPLQGATTYGYTF. CDR3 DNA sequence: TGTGCCAGCAGCCCGCTTCAGGGGGCGACCACCTATGGCTACACCTTC.

This clone was seen more than once but under ten times. The V gene is TRBV29-1, the J gene TRBJ1-1, with TRBD1 matching 9 bases. This CDR3 has 10 amino acids. Germline CDR1 is SQVTM and CDR2 is ANQGSEA. J was trimmed by 8 bases and V by 7 bases; bases with no gene match: 2. This chain's CDR3 is CSAGTGEAFF. CDR3 sequence (DNA): TGCAGCGCTGGGACAGGGGAAGCTTTCTTT.

The chain uses TRBV19 and TRBJ1-2; no firm D call. The CDR3 spans 15 residues. The germline gives CDR1 LNHDA, CDR2 SQIVND (reference sequence). The V and J ends lost 0 bases and 4 bases respectively, with 12 bases between them. CDR3 sequence: CASSIDGWSGYGYTF. In nucleotides, the CDR3 is TGTGCCAGTAGTATAGATGGGTGGTCGGGCTATGGCTACACCTTC.

This clone was seen just once. Other nucleotide sequences in the sample specify the same CDR3. The genes are TRBV5-1 and TRBJ2-1; 8 bases are a match to TRBD1. Germline CDR1 is SGHRS and CDR2 is YFSETQ. V lost 4 bases, J lost 5 bases, and 2 bases stayed unmatched. The CDR3 is 13 residues long. The CDR3 sequence: CASSPQGDNEQFF. DNA of the CDR3: TGCGCCAGCAGCCCACAGGGGGACAATGAGCAGTTCTTC.

The rearrangement uses TRBV12-3 or TRBV12-4 and TRBJ1-2; D gene ambiguous. Trimming stripped 3 bases from V and 4 bases from J, with 9 bases between. The CDR3 sequence is 13 residues long. This chain's CDR3 is CASSLEMAYGYTF. DNA of the CDR3: TGTGCCAGCAGTTTGGAGATGGCCTATGGCTACACCTTC.

The chain is built from TRBV27 and TRBJ2-3; 9 bases are a match to TRBD1. Trimming removed 5 bases from V and 5 bases from J; junction bases left unmatched: 11. CDR3 length: 16 residues. The germline gives CDR1 MNHEY, CDR2 SMNVEV (reference sequence). This chain's CDR3 is CASSVDRGTARDTQYF. The CDR3, as DNA: TGTGCCAGCAGTGTCGACAGGGGGACAGCCCGAGATACGCAGTATTTT.